These 24 T cell receptor beta chains were sequenced from one sample in a study of blood T cells in healthy people across ages. The use of a sample-barcoded 5' primer and a J-beta primer mix characterized a second PCR of about 7 to 12 cycles. Using its own MiXCR run on the 5' RACE reads, TCRdb lists one record per CDR3 protein. The table has about 1.1 million distinct CDR3 sequences, roughly two fifths seen once. The sample was blood. These receptors were collected from a man younger than 35 in good health.

This clonotype came up a few times. This chain connects TRBV11-2 to TRBJ2-7; D is perhaps TRBD1 (5 bases). CDR1 SGHAT and CDR2 FQNNGV come from the germline V gene. Trimming pared 1 base from V and 4 bases from J, leaving 14 bases between. The CDR3 consists of 15 residues. The CDR3 region is CASSLGLGQNYEQYF. CDR3 in DNA: TGTGCCAGCAGCTTAGGCCTCGGACAAAATTACGAGCAGTACTTC.

The V and J genes are TRBV29-1 and TRBJ1-1, with D unclear. The germline V and J ends were trimmed by 4 bases and 3 bases, with 9 bases remaining between them. Per the germline V gene, CDR1 is SQVTM and CDR2 is ANQGSEA. This CDR3 contains 12 residues. The CDR3 reads CSVAIADTEAFF. CDR3 nucleotides: TGCAGCGTTGCCATAGCTGACACTGAAGCTTTCTTT.

This clonotype was detected a few times. This chain uses TRBV20-1 with TRBJ1-2; TRBD1 matches at 9 bases. This CDR3 is built from 13 residues. Trimming took 6 bases from V and 7 from J; bases not matched to a gene: 9. CDR1 is DFQATT and CDR2 is SNEGSKA in the germline V gene (reference sequence). The CDR3 nucleotides read TGCAGTGCACACGCCGGGACAGGGATTGGCTACACCTTC. The encoded protein is CSAHAGTGIGYTF.

The V call is TRBV20-1, the J call TRBJ1-4; 8 nucleotides align to TRBD1. Germline assignment: CDR1 DFQATT and CDR2 SNEGSKA (reference sequence). After removal of 6 bases from V and 1 base from J, the junction contained 4 bases not matched to a gene. The CDR3 has 14 residues. Written as DNA, the CDR3 is TGCAGTGCAAGGGACAGGCTAACTAATGAAAAACTGTTTTTT. It yields the protein CSARDRLTNEKLFF.

A few counts support this clonotype. The chain links TRBV28 to TRBJ2-3; no firm D call. The CDR3 is 13 amino acids. V shed 6 bases and J shed 4 bases, with 11 bases lying between them. In germline, CDR1 is MDHEN, CDR2 SYDVKM. CDR3 bases: TGTGCCAGCAGCACCCGACACCCAGATACGCAGTATTTT. It is translated as CASSTRHPDTQYF.

The rearrangement joins TRBV10-3 to TRBJ2-3, with 8 bases matching TRBD1. Per germline, CDR1 ENHRY and CDR2 SYGVKD. This CDR3 comprises 14 residues. Trimming cost V 6 bases and J 4 bases; bases outside gene matches: 6. The CDR3 protein is CAISLDRASDTQYF. The CDR3 coding sequence is TGTGCCATCAGCCTGGACAGGGCGTCAGATACGCAGTATTTT.

V usage is TRBV7-6 and J usage is TRBJ2-2; the D is unclear. The V gene's germline CDR1 is SGHVS and CDR2 FNYEAQ. V was shortened by 0 bases and J by 0 bases, with 5 bases between the two germline ends. This CDR3 comprises 15 residues. CDR3 loop: CASSLAHPNTGELFF. As DNA, the CDR3 is TGTGCCAGCAGCTTAGCACACCCGAACACCGGGGAGCTGTTTTTT.

This clonotype was detected only a few times. V gene TRBV12-3 or TRBV12-4 combines with J gene TRBJ2-1, with D perhaps matching TRBD2 (7 bases). V was cut by 3 bases and J by 0 bases, with 9 bases left in between. CDR3 length: 15 residues. The CDR3 is CASSFRGGSYNEQFF. For the CDR3, the DNA is TGTGCCAGCAGTTTTAGGGGGGGCTCCTACAATGAGCAGTTCTTC.

The chain has TRBV24-1 and TRBJ2-1; weak D call: TRBD2 (6 bases). V shed 4 bases and J shed 8 bases, with 20 bases lying between them. CDR3 length: 16 amino acids. Germline V lookup: CDR1 KGHDR, CDR2 SFDVKD. In DNA form, the CDR3 reads TGTGCCACCAGTGACCCGAGGCGGGGTCCAAGGGATGAGCAGTTCTTC. It is translated as CATSDPRRGPRDEQFF.

J is TRBJ1-2 and V is TRBV27; D gene ambiguous. CDR1 and CDR2 (germline): MNHEY, SMNVEV (reference sequence). Trimming removed 0 bases from V and 3 bases from J, with 11 bases in between. The CDR3 totals 15 residues. The CDR3 DNA reads as TGTGCCAGCAGTTTATCTCGCCAGGCTTACTATGGCTACACCTTC. This sequence encodes CASSLSRQAYYGYTF.

CDR3 protein: CASSFGQGLPYEQYF. In nucleotides, the CDR3 is TGTGCCAGCAGTTTCGGGCAGGGATTACCCTACGAGCAGTACTTC. The chain has TRBV12-3 or TRBV12-4 and TRBJ2-7, with a tentative D call TRBD1 (5 bases). The CDR3 consists of 15 residues. Trimming took 3 bases from V and 2 from J, leaving 14 bases between them.

V is TRBV28 and J is TRBJ1-5, with 12 bases lining up with TRBD1. This CDR3 comprises 16 residues. Unmatched junction bases numbered 5, after V lost 2 bases and J lost 6 bases. The germline CDR1 and CDR2 sequences are MDHEN and SYDVKM. The CDR3 loop is CASSLARDRGLQPQHF. The CDR3 nucleotides are TGTGCCAGCAGTTTAGCCCGGGACAGGGGGCTTCAGCCCCAGCATTTT.

This clonotype was detected only a few times. The V call is TRBV9, the J call TRBJ2-1, with TRBD1 matching 10 bases. V was pared by 0 bases and J by 7 bases, with 4 bases of the junction left unmatched. CDR1 is SGDLS, CDR2 YYNGEE, per germline. The CDR3 totals 15 residues. This CDR3 is CASSVGDRGGNEQFF. CDR3 DNA: TGTGCCAGCAGCGTAGGGGACAGGGGAGGAAATGAGCAGTTCTTC.

This clonotype has a handful of counts. The chain joins TRBV6-1 to TRBJ2-3; a weak D match, TRBD2 (5 bases). Germline-derived CDR1 and CDR2 are MNHNS and SASEGT. The V and J ends lost 6 bases and 4 bases respectively, with 23 bases between them. The CDR3 extends over 17 amino acids. CDR3 sequence: CASSPLTMWAGADTQYF. CDR3 DNA: TGTGCCAGCAGCCCCCTTACTATGTGGGCGGGCGCAGATACGCAGTATTTT.

Many counts were recorded for this clonotype. The gene calls are TRBV10-3 and TRBJ2-5; 11 bases are shared with TRBD2. The germline V gene encodes CDR1 ENHRY and CDR2 SYGVKD. The V and J ends lost 0 bases and 1 base, in that order; junction bases with no gene match: 4. The CDR3 is 17 residues long. This CDR3 is CAISESTTSGAQETQYF. The CDR3 DNA is TGTGCCATCAGTGAGTCGACGACTAGCGGGGCCCAAGAGACCCAGTACTTC.

Concerning this clonotype: Given a much more abundant clone one base away, this may be a read error. This rearrangement joins TRBV10-3 to TRBJ2-1; TRBD1 or TRBD2 may be the D gene (5 bases each). Between the trimmed V and J ends, which lost 6 bases and 6 bases, there was a span of 6 bases. The CDR3 is 11 amino acids. Germline assignment: CDR1 ENHRY and CDR2 SYGVKD. The CDR3 DNA is TGTGCCATCAGGGGGGTCAATGAGCAGTTCTTC. This encodes CAIRGVNEQFF.

This clonotype appeared a few times. This chain links TRBV9 with TRBJ2-1, with 12 bases that match TRBD2. With 0 bases clipped from V and 5 bases from J, the junction kept 3 bases outside the gene matches. CDR3 size: 16 residues. CDR1 is SGDLS and CDR2 is YYNGEE in the germline V gene. CDR3 nucleotides: TGTGCCAGCAGCGTAGGGCCTAGCGGGGGGGACAATGAGCAGTTCTTC. Translated, it gives CASSVGPSGGDNEQFF.

The V call is TRBV20-1, the J call TRBJ2-4, with D uncertain. The germline V gene encodes CDR1 DFQATT and CDR2 SNEGSKA (reference sequence). This CDR3 has 13 residues. V lost 5 bases and J 1 base, leaving 9 bases between the germline ends. The CDR3 DNA is TGCAGTGCTCCCGCCGCGGCCAAAAACATTCAGTACTTC. This encodes CSAPAAAKNIQYF.

The rearrangement uses TRBV5-1 and TRBJ2-2, with 9 bases matching TRBD1. The CDR3 is made up of 17 amino acids. Germline CDR1 reads SGHRS; CDR2 reads YFSETQ. Trimming took 4 bases from V and 2 from J; bases not matched to a gene: 9. CDR3 sequence (DNA): TGCGCCAGCAGCGCCTATCGACAGGGGGATAACACCGGGGAGCTGTTTTTT. Amino acid sequence: CASSAYRQGDNTGELFF.

This clonotype appeared a few times. The chain recombines TRBV6-6 with TRBJ1-4, with 9 positions matching TRBD1. The CDR3 has 15 residues. The V gene's germline CDR1 is MNHNY and CDR2 SVGAGI (reference sequence). The V segment lost 2 bases and the J segment 8 bases; nucleotides outside the gene matches: 6. The CDR3 reads CASSYTYRGREKLFF. The CDR3 DNA sequence: TGTGCCAGCAGTTACACATACAGGGGGCGGGAAAAACTGTTTTTT.

The chain couples TRBV21-1 to TRBJ2-1; the table's D gene call, TRBD1, was not cross checked with the DNA. TRBV21-1 is reported as a pseudogene. The CDR3 is made up of 17 amino acids. The CDR3 is CASSKVLASGGYNGQFF. The CDR3 region has the DNA TGTGCCAGCAGCAAAGTCTTGGCGTCAGGGGGGTACAATGGGCAGTTCTTC.

In the case of this clonotype: A much bigger clone sits one base away, suggesting this may be a read error. This chain joins TRBV29-1 and TRBJ2-5; the D is unclear. This CDR3 region has 10 residues. The V gene's germline CDR1 is SQVTM and CDR2 ANQGSEA. The CDR3 protein is CGVAEETQYF. The CDR3, as DNA: TGCGGCGTTGCCGAGGAGACCCAGTACTTC. The full variable domain, completed using reference TRBV29-1 and TRBJ2-5, is SAVISQKPSRDICQRGTSLTIQCQVDSQVTMMFWYRQQPGQSLTLIATANQGSEATYESGFVIDKFPISRPNLTFSTLTVSNMSPEDSSIYLCGVAEETQYFGPGTRLLVL.

The CDR3 sequence is CSARGAGGRQTYGYTF. The CDR3 DNA reads as TGCAGTGCTAGGGGGGCAGGGGGCCGACAAACCTATGGCTACACCTTC. The chain has TRBV20-1 and TRBJ1-2; 8 bases line up with TRBD1. The V and J ends lost 3 bases and 4 bases, in that order; junction bases with no gene match: 13. CDR1 is DFQATT and CDR2 is SNEGSKA in the germline V gene (reference sequence). CDR3 size: 16 residues.

The chain joins TRBV4-3 to TRBJ2-4; D unresolved. Between the trimmed V and J ends, which lost 1 base and 6 bases, there was a span of 7 bases. Germline V gene data show CDR1 as LGHNA and CDR2 as YSLEER. The CDR3 contains 13 residues. The CDR3 DNA sequence: TGCGCCAGCAGCCAAGTGATAGGAAACATTCAGTACTTC. As protein: CASSQVIGNIQYF.